Shown below are 27 T cell receptor beta chains from a single sample sequenced in a study of beta chain features in type 1 diabetes. Study-level results: Significant though moderate, a shortening of TCRB CDR3s appeared in all four CD4+ subsets of Type 1 diabetes patients.

What these receptors recognize is not known. Since all of the isolated RNA was reverse transcribed, expressed TCRB transcripts were what got sequenced. Data came from immunoSEQ multiplex PCR; TCRdb stores just in-frame clones and leaves some out. The sample includes about 160,000 clones, around 8% of them seen just once. Specimen: central memory CD4+ T cells from blood. The receptors were sampled from a woman between 18 and 29 years old with type 1 diabetes.

The CDR3: CASIDQADTQYF. CDR3 in DNA: TGTGCCAGCATCGACCAGGCAGATACGCAGTATTTT. The chain couples TRBV6-5 to TRBJ2-3, with D hard to call. Germline V gene lookup returns CDR1 MNHEY and CDR2 SVGAGI. CDR3 length equals 12 residues. Trimming cost V 7 bases and J 4 bases, with 9 bases left between them.

This clone was observed a few times. V usage is TRBV5-1 and J usage is TRBJ2-7, with a weak D call TRBD1 (6 bases). V shed 3 bases and J shed 6 bases, with 13 bases lying between them. The CDR3 length is 13 residues. The germline V gene has CDR1 SGHRS and CDR2 YFSETQ. In DNA form, the CDR3 reads TGCGCCAGCAGCTCCCGGGACAACGGCGAGCAGTACTTC. It specifies CASSSRDNGEQYF.

The table lists this clone with a few counts. V and J are TRBV28 and TRBJ1-2, with TRBD1 as a possible D gene (6 bases). The CDR3 is made up of 14 amino acids. V was clipped by 6 bases and J by 3 bases, with 14 bases between them. Germline V gene data show CDR1 as MDHEN and CDR2 as SYDVKM. CDR3 loop: CASSVGQLHYGYTF. The CDR3 DNA reads TGTGCCAGCAGCGTGGGACAACTTCACTATGGCTACACCTTC.

The rearrangement uses TRBV6-5 and TRBJ1-4, with 8 bases identical to TRBD1. The V segment lost 6 bases and the J segment 0 bases; nucleotides outside the gene matches: 3. Germline V gene data show CDR1 as MNHEY and CDR2 as SVGAGI. There are 15 residues in the CDR3. Here the CDR3 DNA reads TGTGCCAGCAGGCGACAGGGGTCAACTAATGAAAAACTGTTTTTT. It codes for CASRRQGSTNEKLFF.

This clone was counted only a few times. The genes are TRBV7-9 and TRBJ2-1; D is perhaps TRBD2 (5 bases). Germline CDR1 is SEHNR and CDR2 is FQNEAQ (reference sequence). V lost 1 base, J lost 8 bases, and 12 bases lay in between. The CDR3 consists of 14 residues. CDR3 sequence (DNA): TGTGCCAGCAGCTTAGATCTAGCTTCGGATGAGCAGTTCTTC. This translates into CASSLDLASDEQFF.

The V and J genes are TRBV5-1 and TRBJ2-3; 7 positions agree with TRBD2. The germline V gene has CDR1 SGHRS and CDR2 YFSETQ. CDR3 size: 15 residues. V shed 3 bases and J 2 bases; nucleotides not matched to a gene: 6. The chain's CDR3 is CASSSGDYHTDTQYF. CDR3 nucleotides: TGCGCCAGCAGCTCGGGGGACTATCACACAGATACGCAGTATTTT.

The chain employs TRBV4-2 and TRBJ2-2; 12 bases match TRBD2. The CDR3 contains 18 residues. CDR1 and CDR2 (germline): LGHNA, YNFKEQ. The junction had 7 bases not matched to a gene; V was cut back by 1 base and J by 4 bases. As DNA, the CDR3 is TGTGCCAGCAGCCAAGTGTCTAGCGGGAGGGGGCCCACCGGGGAGCTGTTTTTT. It is translated as CASSQVSSGRGPTGELFF.

This clone was found many times. V is TRBV4-2 and J is TRBJ1-1; tentative D call: TRBD1 (5 bases). The CDR3 is made up of 14 amino acids. The V and J ends lost 4 bases and 2 bases respectively, with 11 bases between them. The germline V gene has CDR1 LGHNA and CDR2 YNFKEQ. CDR3 nucleotide sequence: TGTGCCAGCAGCCCGGGGGGGACCAACACTGAAGCTTTCTTT. This gives the protein CASSPGGTNTEAFF.

This clone turned up a few times. The CDR3 sequence is CASSPRGLSYEQYF. The CDR3 bases are TGTGCCAGCAGCCCTAGGGGTCTATCCTACGAGCAGTACTTC. The V and J genes are TRBV9 and TRBJ2-7, with D perhaps TRBD1 (5 bases). Between the trimmed V and J ends, which lost 4 bases and 1 base, there was a span of 12 bases. Germline V CDR1 and CDR2: SGDLS, YYNGEE. The CDR3 consists of 14 residues.

In this sample, this clone turned up a few times. This sequence joins TRBV27 and TRBJ2-1, with D unclear. The CDR3 is 12 amino acids. Germline CDR1 MNHEY, CDR2 SMNVEV (reference sequence). Trimming left V 4 bases short and J 11 bases short, with 12 bases between. The CDR3 loop reads CASSSPGAKQFF. In DNA, the CDR3 is TGTGCCAGCAGTTCCCCGGGTGCAAAGCAGTTCTTC.

There are a few counts of this clone. This chain uses TRBV6-4 with TRBJ2-7, with a tentative D call TRBD1 (6 bases). The germline V gene encodes CDR1 MRHNA and CDR2 SNTAGT. The CDR3 loop spans 14 amino acids. V gave up 2 bases and J gave up 1 base, with 9 bases separating them. The CDR3 loop reads CASSDPDRSYEQYF. CDR3 DNA: TGTGCCAGCAGTGACCCGGACAGATCCTACGAGCAGTACTTC.

This chain links TRBV21-1 with TRBJ2-6; the DNA was not compared with TRBD2, the D call given in the table. TRBV21-1 is a pseudogene locus. The CDR3 spans 13 residues. CDR3: CASFLTVANVLTF. CDR3 nucleotides: TGTGCCAGTTTTTTGACTGTGGCCAACGTCCTGACTTTC.

This chain links TRBV9 with TRBJ1-3, with D unresolved. The length of the CDR3 is 15 residues. Germline assignment: CDR1 SGDLS and CDR2 YYNGEE. V lost 4 bases and J 2 bases, leaving 13 bases between the germline ends. The CDR3 spells CASSLFNSPGNTIYF. CDR3 sequence (DNA): TGTGCCAGCAGCCTCTTTAATAGCCCTGGAAACACCATATATTTT.

The chain joins TRBV25-1 to TRBJ2-1; 7 bases align to TRBD2. This CDR3 region has 14 residues. V gave up 8 bases and J gave up 4 bases; unmatched junction bases: 8. Looked up from germline, CDR1 is MGHDK and CDR2 is SYGVNS. The CDR3 region is CASSRGGAYNEQFF. For the CDR3, the DNA is TGTGCCAGCTCCCGCGGGGGAGCATACAATGAGCAGTTCTTC. Full variable domain (remainder filled in from reference TRBV25-1 and TRBJ2-1): EADIYQTPRYLVIGTGKKITLECSQTMGHDKMYWYQQDPGMELHLIHYSYGVNSTEKGDLSSESTVSRIRTEHFPLTLESARPSHTSQYLCASSRGGAYNEQFFGPGTRLTVL.

V and J are TRBV18 and TRBJ2-7; TRBD1 matches 7 bases. The germline gives CDR1 KGHSH, CDR2 LQKENI. Trimming removed 2 bases from V and 6 bases from J; junction bases left unmatched: 4. This CDR3 spans 13 amino acids. CDR3 bases: TGTGCCAGCTCACCAGAGACAGGGCTCGAGCAGTACTTC. Encoded protein: CASSPETGLEQYF.

The chain has TRBV7-2 and TRBJ2-3, with 8 bases that match TRBD2. The CDR3 spans 15 residues. Trimming cost V 3 bases and J 1 base; bases outside gene matches: 3. The germline V gene encodes CDR1 SGHTA and CDR2 FQGNSA. CDR3 amino acids: CASSFNSGGTDTQYF. In nucleotides, the CDR3 is TGTGCCAGCAGCTTCAATAGCGGGGGCACAGATACGCAGTATTTT.

This rearrangement joins TRBV30 to TRBJ2-5, with a weak D call TRBD2 (5 bases). Between the trimmed V and J ends, which lost 2 bases and 4 bases, there was a span of 8 bases. Germline-derived CDR1 and CDR2 are GTSNPN and SVGIG (reference sequence). The CDR3 is 12 residues long. CDR3 residues: CAWSHSAETQYF. The DNA for the CDR3 is TGTGCCTGGAGTCATAGCGCAGAGACCCAGTACTTC.

This chain joins TRBV4-1 and TRBJ2-7, with 10 bases fitting TRBD2. Germline V lookup: CDR1 MGHRA, CDR2 YSYEKL. The CDR3 consists of 15 residues. J gave up 3 bases and V 1 base, and 3 bases lay outside the gene matches. As DNA, the CDR3 is TGCGCCAGCAGCCAAGTGCTAGCGGGAGTCTACGAGCAGTACTTC. Protein: CASSQVLAGVYEQYF.

The CDR3 DNA reads as TGTGCCAGTAGTCGCGACGGACAGTGGAATCAGCCCCAGCATTTT. Residues: CASSRDGQWNQPQHF. This chain uses TRBV19 with TRBJ1-5; maybe TRBD1 (6 bases). CDR3 length: 15 residues. From germline, CDR1 is LNHDA and CDR2 SQIVND (reference sequence). Trimming took off 5 bases at V and 4 bases at J, with 15 bases between the two ends. Full variable domain (outside the CDR3, taken from reference TRBV19 and TRBJ1-5): DGGITQSPKYLFRKEGQNVTLSCEQNLNHDAMYWYRQDPGQGLRLIYYSQIVNDFQKGDIAEGYSVSREKKESFPLTVTSAQKNPTAFYLCASSRDGQWNQPQHFGDGTRLSIL.

This rearrangement joins TRBV6-6 to TRBJ2-4, with D possibly being TRBD1 (6 bases). Per germline, CDR1 MNHNY and CDR2 SVGAGI (reference sequence). V was pared by 5 bases and J by 10 bases, with 15 bases between. The CDR3 runs to 13 residues. The CDR3 loop is CASSDWAGVIQYF. CDR3 sequence (DNA): TGTGCCAGCAGTGATTGGGCAGGGGTGATTCAGTACTTC.

This sequence joins TRBV7-9 and TRBJ2-7; TRBD1 agrees at 8 bases. The CDR3 length is 13 residues. Germline CDR1 and CDR2: SEHNR and FQNEAQ (reference sequence). CDR3 coding DNA: TGTGCTGGGCGGGGACAGGCAGATGACGAGCAGTACTTC. Protein product: CAGRGQADDEQYF. Supplemented by reference TRBV7-9 and TRBJ2-7, the full variable domain reads DTGVSQNPRHKITKRGQNVTFRCDPISEHNRLYWYRQTLGQGPEFLTYFQNEAQLEKSRLLSDRFSAERPKGSFSTLEIQRTEQGDSAMYLCAGRGQADDEQYFGPGTRLTVT.

In this sample, this clone turned up a few times. At one end, the junction sequence differs from germline, possibly due to a read error. The gene calls are TRBV4-3 and TRBJ1-2; D is unclear. Germline CDR1 LGHNA, CDR2 YSLEER. The CDR3 has 14 residues. The CDR3: CASSQDPSTAKSAF. CDR3 sequence (DNA): TGCGCCAGCAGCCAAGATCCTTCAACAGCCAAGTCAGCCTTC.

This clone was counted between two and nine times. This chain joins TRBV4-3 and TRBJ2-1; D is uncertain. The CDR3 runs to 13 residues. Between the trimmed V and J ends, which lost 4 bases and 4 bases, there was a span of 8 bases. Germline loops: CDR1 LGHNA, CDR2 YSLEER. CDR3 DNA sequence: TGCGCCAGCAGCCCGATTCTATACAATGAGCAGTTCTTC. It is translated as CASSPILYNEQFF.

The table lists this clone with a few counts. The rearrangement links TRBV7-8 to TRBJ1-4; D remains ambiguous. Germline CDR1 SGHVS, CDR2 FQNEAQ. The CDR3 runs to 13 residues. Trimming took 1 base from V and 7 from J, leaving 7 bases between them. The DNA of the CDR3 is TGTGCCAGCAGCTTAGGAGTGGTTGAAAAACTGTTTTTT. This gives the protein CASSLGVVEKLFF. Supplemented by reference TRBV7-8 and TRBJ1-4, the full variable domain reads GAGVSQSPRYKVAKRGQDVALRCDPISGHVSLFWYQQALGQGPEFLTYFQNEAQLDKSGLPSDRFFAERPEGSVSTLKIQRTQQEDSAVYLCASSLGVVEKLFFGSGTQLSVL.

V is TRBV5-4 and J is TRBJ1-1; a possible D gene is TRBD1 (5 bases). Per the germline V gene, CDR1 is SGHNT and CDR2 is YYREEE (reference sequence). Trimming shortened V by 0 bases and J by 1 base, and 10 bases separated the two germline ends. This CDR3 has 15 amino acids. The CDR3 DNA is TGTGCCAGCAGCTTGGCCGGACAACCGAACACTGAAGCTTTCTTT. Protein: CASSLAGQPNTEAFF.

Only a few counts were recorded for this clone. The genes are TRBV6-5 and TRBJ2-5; TRBD1 agrees at 7 bases. The CDR3 loop spans 14 amino acids. V trimming: 2 bases; J trimming: 4 bases; junction bases outside the gene matches: 4. In germline, CDR1 is MNHEY, CDR2 SVGAGI. This CDR3 reads CASSYEGGSETQYF. Written as DNA, the CDR3 is TGTGCCAGCAGTTACGAAGGGGGCTCAGAGACCCAGTACTTC.

This clone was detected only a few times. The same CDR3 also results from other DNA sequences found in this sample. This sequence joins TRBV7-2 and TRBJ2-3; D gene ambiguous. The CDR3 sequence is 12 residues long. The germline CDR1 and CDR2 sequences are SGHTA and FQGNSA. The ends were cut back, 5 bases at V and 3 bases at J, with 6 bases in the middle. This CDR3 reads CASSPRTDTQYF. CDR3 bases: TGTGCCAGCAGCCCCAGGACAGATACGCAGTATTTT.